This TCR beta chain stems from a study of blood T cells in healthy people across ages. About the research overall: Using template switching, researchers captured about one barcoded beta molecule for each two T cells.

The CDR3 length is 13 residues. The ends were cut back, 3 bases at V and 2 bases at J, with 7 bases in the middle. For the second PCR, which ran for roughly 7 to 11 cycles, a sample-barcoded 5' primer and a J-beta primer mix were used. Each cDNA molecule carried a tag from a template-switch adaptor that contained 12 random nucleotides. TCRdb passed the 5' RACE reads through MiXCR, listing each CDR3 protein once. The repertoire holds fewer than 950,000 distinct CDR3 sequences, with 36% as singletons. Approximately 9.4 milliliters was the volume of peripheral blood drawn from each donor. Ten or more counts support this clonotype.

V and J are TRBV12-3 or TRBV12-4 and TRBJ1-2; D unclear. Sequenced input: blood. The receptor was isolated from a man aged 18 to 35 in good health. The CDR3 is CASSLPANYGYTF. The CDR3 bases are TGTGCCAGCAGTTTGCCAGCCAACTATGGCTACACCTTC.